The 9 T cell receptor beta chains below were found in one sample sequenced in a study of OX40 agonist ivuxolimab in advanced cancers. Only in-frame clones appear in the TCRdb table, and some are missing; sequencing was by immunoSEQ multiplex PCR. This table has 53,000 or so clones, about 87% appearing once. The input for sequencing was CD4+ or CD8+ T cells sorted from blood, taken in a trial of the OX40 agonist ivuxolimab. The origin of the receptors is an adult with an advanced solid tumor such as melanoma, head and neck, liver or kidney cancer.

The chain is built from TRBV30 and TRBJ2-5; D uncertain. V lost 2 bases and J 11 bases, leaving 18 bases between the germline ends. The CDR3 sequence is 13 residues long. The germline V gene has CDR1 GTSNPN and CDR2 SVGIG (reference sequence). The CDR3 nucleotides are TGTGCCTGGAGTAGGGCAGATGGTGTAGAGCAGTACTTC. Residues: CAWSRADGVEQYF.

The chain recombines TRBV5-1 with TRBJ1-2, with 7 bases aligning to TRBD1. CDR1 and CDR2 (germline): SGHRS, YFSETQ. Losses at the gene ends were 4 bases for V and 0 bases for J; bases not matched to a gene: 3. This CDR3 is built from 14 residues. The CDR3 region has the DNA TGCGCCAGCAGCCGAGACAGGGCTAACTATGGCTACACCTTC. It codes for CASSRDRANYGYTF.

V is TRBV21-1 and J is TRBJ2-1; the D segment call TRBD2 is taken from the table without a DNA check. TRBV21-1 is tagged as a pseudogene. CDR3 size: 14 residues. The CDR3 reads CASTWPRNHNEQFF. In nucleotides, the CDR3 is TGTGCCAGCACGTGGCCTAGGAACCACAATGAGCAGTTCTTC.

The DNA for the CDR3 is TGTGCCAGCAGTTCCACAGGGGAGGGAAACACTGAAGCTTTCTTT. This sequence encodes CASSSTGEGNTEAFF. The rearrangement joins TRBV28 to TRBJ1-1; 7 bases are shared with TRBD1. Germline lookup yields CDR1 MDHEN and CDR2 SYDVKM. The CDR3 consists of 15 residues. The ends lost 4 bases at V and 2 bases at J; junction bases unmatched: 7.

The V and J genes are TRBV7-9 and TRBJ1-1; D possibly corresponds to TRBD1 (5 bases). V lost 5 bases to trimming and J lost 4 bases, with 20 bases between them. In germline, CDR1 is SEHNR, CDR2 FQNEAQ (reference sequence). CDR3 length: 16 amino acids. The CDR3 loop is CASSKRDGLKVTEAFF. The CDR3 DNA follows: TGTGCCAGCAGCAAAAGGGACGGTTTAAAAGTCACTGAAGCTTTCTTT.

This clone is a singleton in its sample. The chain recombines TRBV28 with TRBJ1-2; D not resolved. CDR3 length: 15 amino acids. V shed 1 base and J shed 6 bases, with 15 bases lying between them. Germline V gene data show CDR1 as MDHEN and CDR2 as SYDVKM. CDR3 DNA sequence: TGTGCCAGCAGTTTATTTGGGAGGCAGGCTGATGGCTACACCTTC. Protein sequence: CASSLFGRQADGYTF.

V and J are TRBV5-1 and TRBJ2-1; D is unclear. The CDR3 has 12 amino acids. Germline lookup yields CDR1 SGHRS and CDR2 YFSETQ. Trimming shortened V by 1 base and J by 8 bases, and 7 bases separated the two germline ends. The CDR3 region is CASSLRPDEQFF. CDR3 DNA: TGCGCCAGCAGCTTGCGGCCTGATGAGCAGTTCTTC.

The chain joins TRBV11-2 to TRBJ2-1, with 11 bases identical to TRBD2. CDR3 length: 16 amino acids. V gave up 5 bases and J gave up 7 bases; unmatched junction bases: 10. Germline V gene lookup returns CDR1 SGHAT and CDR2 FQNNGV. The CDR3 here is CASSPLAGGHLNEQFF. The CDR3, as DNA: TGTGCCAGCAGCCCCCTAGCGGGAGGACATCTTAATGAGCAGTTCTTC. The full variable domain, in which reference TRBV11-2 and TRBJ2-1 provide the parts outside the CDR3, is EAGVAQSPRYKIIEKRQSVAFWCNPISGHATLYWYQQILGQGPKLLIQFQNNGVVDDSQLPKDRFSAERLKGVDSTLKIQPAKLEDSAVYLCASSPLAGGHLNEQFFGPGTRLTVL.

The chain couples TRBV14 to TRBJ2-6; D is undetermined. V dropped 2 bases and J dropped 5 bases, with 10 bases sitting between them. The CDR3 extends over 15 amino acids. Germline V lookup: CDR1 SGHDN, CDR2 FVKESK. The CDR3 nucleotides read TGTGCCAGCAGCCAACTCACCCCCAGGGCCAACGTCCTGACTTTC. Amino acid sequence: CASSQLTPRANVLTF.